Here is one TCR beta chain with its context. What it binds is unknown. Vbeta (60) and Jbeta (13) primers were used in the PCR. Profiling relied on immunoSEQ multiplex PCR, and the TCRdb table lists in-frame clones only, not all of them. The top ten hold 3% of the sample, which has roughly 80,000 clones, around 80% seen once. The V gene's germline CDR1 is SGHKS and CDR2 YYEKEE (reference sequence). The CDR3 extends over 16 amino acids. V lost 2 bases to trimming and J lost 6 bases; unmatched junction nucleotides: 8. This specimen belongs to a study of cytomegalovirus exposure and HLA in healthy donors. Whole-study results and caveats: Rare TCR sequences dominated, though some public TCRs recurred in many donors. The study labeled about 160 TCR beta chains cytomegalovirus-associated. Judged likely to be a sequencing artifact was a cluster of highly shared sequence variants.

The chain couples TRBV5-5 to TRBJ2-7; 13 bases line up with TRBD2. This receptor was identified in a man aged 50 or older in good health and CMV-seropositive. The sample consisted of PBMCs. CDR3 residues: CASSFTGLAGVVEQYF. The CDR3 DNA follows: TGTGCCAGCAGCTTTACCGGACTAGCGGGAGTAGTCGAGCAGTACTTC.